These T cell receptor beta chains were read from a single sample in a study of T and B cells in COVID-19 patients. A single record per CDR3 protein comes from TCRdb applying MiXCR to the multiplex PCR reads. Of some 5,800 distinct CDR3 sequences listed, approximately 28% are singletons. The specimen was blood. The origin of the receptors is a human donor with active COVID-19. The CDR3 runs from the conserved cysteine through the conserved F or W. Each record gives: clone size, D gene, J gene, V gene, CDR3 protein, CDR3 DNA. A D gene is named only where the DNA matches it firmly. Expanded clones get a size class; other rows say once, few or many, or leave the size out.

NA	TRBD2	TRBJ2-7	TRBV28	CASSPALAGGVYEQYF	TGTGCCAGCAGCCCGGCACTAGCGGGGGGCGTCTACGAGCAGTACTTC
medium-sized	TRBD1	TRBJ2-7	TRBV6-5	CASQFLRDRSYEQYF	TGTGCCAGTCAGTTCCTTAGGGACAGATCCTACGAGCAGTACTTC
NA	TRBD2	TRBJ2-2	TRBV12-3/TRBV12-4	CASSGTSGGEGRLTGELFF	TGTGCCAGCAGCGGGACTAGCGGGGGGGAGGGCAGGCTCACCGGGGAGCTGTTTTTT
NA	NA	TRBJ2-7	TRBV5-1	CASSLELDYYEQYF	TGCGCCAGCAGCTTGGAGCTCGATTACTACGAGCAGTACTTC
few	TRBD1	TRBJ2-1	TRBV20-1	CSARTGADEQFF	TGCAGTGCTAGAACAGGGGCAGATGAGCAGTTCTTC
medium-sized	TRBD2	TRBJ2-3	TRBV6-5	CASSYSTTSGGMSTQYF	TGTGCCAGCAGTTACTCGACGACTAGCGGGGGGATGAGTACGCAGTATTTT
medium-sized	NA	TRBJ1-1	TRBV12-3/TRBV12-4	CASSLSGTEAFF	TGTGCCAGCAGTTTAAGCGGGACTGAAGCTTTCTTT
medium-sized	NA	TRBJ1-3	TRBV6-5	CASALGNTIYF	TGTGCCAGCGCACTTGGAAACACCATATATTTT
few	NA	TRBJ2-1	TRBV5-4	CASSLWSGTDNEQFF	TGTGCCAGCAGCTTGTGGAGCGGGACAGACAATGAGCAGTTCTTC
medium-sized	TRBD1	TRBJ2-7	TRBV12-3/TRBV12-4	CASSPTGGIYEQYF	TGTGCCAGCAGCCCGACAGGGGGCATTTACGAGCAGTACTTC
NA	TRBD1	TRBJ2-3	TRBV20-1	CSATQTGQGGDTQYF	TGCAGTGCTACCCAAACGGGACAGGGGGGGGATACGCAGTATTTT
medium-sized	NA	TRBJ2-3	TRBV5-6	CASMGQPGDTQYF	TGTGCCAGTATGGGGCAACCGGGGGATACGCAGTATTTT
few	NA	TRBJ2-1	TRBV7-3	CASSLTRTNNEQFF	TGTGCCAGCAGCTTAACGAGGACTAACAATGAGCAGTTCTTC
medium-sized	TRBD1	TRBJ1-2	TRBV29-1	CSVGTVYGYTF	TGCAGCGTCGGGACAGTCTATGGCTACACCTTC
few	TRBD2	TRBJ2-7	TRBV11-2	CASSIPVGGSRQYF	TGTGCCAGCAGCATCCCCGTGGGGGGGAGCCGCCAGTACTTC
NA	TRBD2	TRBJ2-6	TRBV19	CASRERGSGANVLTF	TGTGCCAGTAGGGAGCGGGGGAGTGGGGCCAACGTCCTGACTTTC
medium-sized	NA	TRBJ2-3	TRBV5-6	CASSSTSSWRADTQYF	TGTGCCAGCAGTTCTACTAGCTCCTGGAGGGCAGATACGCAGTATTTT
NA	NA	TRBJ1-1	TRBV7-3	CASSWTKNTEAFF	TGTGCCAGCAGCTGGACCAAGAACACTGAAGCTTTCTTT
few	NA	TRBJ1-2	TRBV20-1	CSARGTANYGYTF	TGCAGTGCTAGAGGGACAGCTAACTATGGCTACACCTTC
few	TRBD1	TRBJ2-5	TRBV5-1	CASSSLLGQGQETQYF	TGCGCCAGCAGCTCCCTCCTAGGACAGGGGCAAGAGACCCAGTACTTC
NA	NA	TRBJ1-1	TRBV12-3/TRBV12-4	CASKKISRNTEAFF	TGTGCCAGCAAAAAAATTTCTAGGAACACTGAAGCTTTCTTT
large	NA	TRBJ2-2	TRBV29-1	CSVIRGQGGELFF	TGCAGCGTTATCCGGGGCCAGGGCGGGGAGCTGTTTTTT
medium-sized	NA	TRBJ1-3	TRBV19	CASSISGSIAGNTIYF	TGTGCCAGTAGTATTTCAGGGTCAATCGCTGGAAACACCATATATTTT